The 18 T cell receptor beta chains below all came from one sample that was sequenced in a study of T cells in Graves' hyperthyroidism and ophthalmopathy. Amplified regions were TCR beta CDR3 sequences from RNA transcripts. TCR CDR3 regions were first amplified by RT-PCR with HTBI primers. TCRdb ran MiXCR on the multiplex PCR reads and lists one entry per CDR3 protein. Counted here are about 300,000 distinct CDR3 sequences, roughly 18% occurring once; the ten biggest clones make up roughly 39%. Material: blood. The receptors derive from a man aged 50 or older with Graves' ophthalmopathy.

This clonotype was seen more than once but under ten times. The chain is built from TRBV7-3 and TRBJ2-1; D not resolved. Germline CDR1 reads SGHTA; CDR2 reads FQGTGA. V lost 2 bases and J 8 bases, leaving 13 bases between the germline ends. This CDR3 region has 14 residues. CDR3 region: CASSLGPAAHEQFF. CDR3 nucleotide sequence: TGTGCCAGCAGCTTAGGACCCGCAGCGCATGAGCAGTTCTTC. The whole variable domain, filled in from reference TRBV7-3 and TRBJ2-1, reads GAGVSQTPSNKVTEKGKYVELRCDPISGHTALYWYRQSLGQGPEFLIYFQGTGAADDSGLPNDRFFAVRPEGSVSTLKIQRTERGDSAVYLCASSLGPAAHEQFFGPGTRLTVL.

This chain's CDR3 is CASSGQGRVNTEAFF. CDR3 nucleotide sequence: TGTGCCAGCAGTGGACAGGGCCGGGTGAACACTGAAGCTTTCTTT. The genes are TRBV6-1 and TRBJ1-1; 7 bases are a match to TRBD1. The J segment lost 0 bases and the V segment lost 4 bases, leaving 5 bases of the junction unmatched. The CDR3 is 15 amino acids. CDR1 is MNHNS, CDR2 SASEGT, per germline.

This rearrangement joins TRBV28 to TRBJ2-7; D gene uncertain. The CDR3 sequence is 16 residues long. The germline CDR1 and CDR2 sequences are MDHEN and SYDVKM. V shed 5 bases and J shed 0 bases, with 17 bases lying between them. The CDR3 bases are TGTGCCAGCAGTCGCTCCGGTCCCGCAGGCTCCTACGAGCAGTACTTC. Protein: CASSRSGPAGSYEQYF.

The CDR3 protein is CASSEGASPQVETQYF. CDR3 DNA: TGTGCCAGCAGCGAGGGAGCTAGCCCCCAAGTAGAGACCCAGTACTTC. J is TRBJ2-5 and V is TRBV7-3, with D possibly matching TRBD2 (5 bases). The CDR3 sequence is 16 residues long. V shed 5 bases and J shed 4 bases, with 20 bases lying between them. CDR1 is SGHTA and CDR2 is FQGTGA in the germline V gene. The full variable domain, rest sourced from reference TRBV7-3 and TRBJ2-5, is GAGVSQTPSNKVTEKGKYVELRCDPISGHTALYWYRQSLGQGPEFLIYFQGTGAADDSGLPNDRFFAVRPEGSVSTLKIQRTERGDSAVYLCASSEGASPQVETQYFGPGTRLLVL.

In its sample, this clonotype was seen a few times. This chain connects TRBV20-1 to TRBJ1-6; no clear D gene. The V gene's germline CDR1 is DFQATT and CDR2 SNEGSKA (reference sequence). V lost 0 bases to trimming and J lost 5 bases, with 5 bases between them. The CDR3 has 13 residues. CDR3 sequence: CSARDVNNSPLHF. The CDR3 nucleotides read TGCAGTGCTAGAGATGTAAATAATTCACCCCTCCACTTT.

This clonotype was seen only a few times. The chain employs TRBV5-1 and TRBJ1-1; perhaps TRBD1 as D (5 bases). The germline gives CDR1 SGHRS, CDR2 YFSETQ. The CDR3 is 13 amino acids. V was pared by 3 bases and J by 6 bases, with 12 bases between. The CDR3, as DNA: TGCGCCAGCAGCTCCGCGGGGGAGGCTGAAGCTTTCTTT. It specifies CASSSAGEAEAFF.

This clonotype was counted ten times or more. V usage is TRBV2 and J usage is TRBJ1-1; the match to TRBD1 covers 7 bases. V dropped 6 bases and J dropped 4; count of bases not matched to a gene: 11. The germline V gene encodes CDR1 SNHLY and CDR2 FYNNEI. The CDR3 spans 15 residues. The CDR3: CASREQGSLGTEAFF. The CDR3, as DNA: TGTGCCAGCAGGGAACAGGGGAGCTTGGGCACTGAAGCTTTCTTT.

The chain carries TRBV20-1 and TRBJ1-5, with a tentative D call TRBD1 (6 bases). The V and J ends lost 6 bases and 3 bases respectively, with 15 bases between them. The CDR3 extends over 14 amino acids. Germline values: CDR1 DFQATT, CDR2 SNEGSKA (reference sequence). DNA of the CDR3: TGCAGTGCCACGCAAGGGGGTTCCAATCAGCCCCAGCATTTT. Translated, it gives CSATQGGSNQPQHF.

Many counts were recorded for this clonotype. This sequence joins TRBV7-2 and TRBJ1-2; 8 bases agree with TRBD1. Germline V gene lookup returns CDR1 SGHTA and CDR2 FQGNSA. The CDR3 is 15 amino acids. The ends lost 5 bases at V and 8 bases at J; junction bases unmatched: 13. Here the CDR3 reads CASSGYRGSLEGYTF. The CDR3 coding sequence is TGTGCCAGCAGCGGATACAGGGGGAGTCTAGAAGGCTACACCTTC.

The sample holds many counts of this clonotype. The chain links TRBV2 to TRBJ2-1, with 12 bases aligning to TRBD2. Losses at the gene ends were 6 bases for V and 12 bases for J; bases not matched to a gene: 12. Germline CDR1 and CDR2: SNHLY and FYNNEI. This CDR3 is 15 amino acids long. As DNA, the CDR3 is TGTGCCAGCAGGATCCTAGCGGGAGGGTATGCTAGGCAGTTCTTC. Its translation: CASRILAGGYARQFF.

The genes are TRBV5-1 and TRBJ2-2; 12 positions agree with TRBD2. Germline lookup yields CDR1 SGHRS and CDR2 YFSETQ. V lost 7 bases, J lost 4 bases, and 14 bases stayed unmatched. This CDR3 has 18 amino acids. The CDR3 loop reads CASGRLTSGSKVTGELFF. DNA of the CDR3: TGCGCCAGCGGAAGGTTGACTAGCGGGAGTAAGGTCACCGGGGAGCTGTTTTTT.

This clonotype has a handful of counts. The rearrangement uses TRBV4-2 and TRBJ2-3; D call uncertain. The CDR3 loop spans 17 amino acids. Germline V gene sequence: CDR1 LGHNA, CDR2 YNFKEQ. The V end lost 0 bases, the J end lost 0 bases, and 13 bases lay between the germline ends. The CDR3 sequence is CASSQDLSAPSTDTQYF. The DNA for the CDR3 is TGTGCCAGCAGCCAAGATTTGTCAGCCCCTAGCACAGATACGCAGTATTTT.

This clonotype was seen repeatedly, ten times or more. This chain's CDR3 is CASSLEDSTIETQYF. As DNA, the CDR3 is TGCGCCAGCAGCTTGGAGGACTCCACGATAGAGACCCAGTACTTC. The chain joins TRBV5-1 to TRBJ2-5, with D tentatively TRBD2 (5 bases). The V end lost 0 bases, the J end lost 4 bases, and 13 bases lay between the germline ends. This CDR3 region has 15 residues. Germline CDR1 and CDR2: SGHRS and YFSETQ.

This clonotype was seen many times. The chain carries TRBV28 and TRBJ2-1, with 7 positions matching TRBD2. Germline V gene sequence: CDR1 MDHEN, CDR2 SYDVKM. The V and J ends lost 10 bases and 10 bases, in that order; junction bases with no gene match: 13. This CDR3 contains 13 residues. CDR3 sequence: CATTDLAAREQFF. CDR3 bases: TGTGCCACCACAGACCTAGCGGCCAGGGAGCAGTTCTTC.

This clonotype showed up many times. The CDR3 here is CATSRDQNRNTEAFF. CDR3 DNA sequence: TGTGCCACCAGCAGAGATCAAAACAGGAACACTGAAGCTTTCTTT. This rearrangement joins TRBV15 to TRBJ1-1; D remains unclear. V lost 0 bases, J lost 1 base, and 9 bases lay in between. This CDR3 has 15 amino acids. Per the germline V gene, CDR1 is LNHNV and CDR2 is YYDKDF (reference sequence).

This clonotype was recorded many times. This sequence joins TRBV3-1 and TRBJ2-1; TRBD1 matches 9 bases. V dropped 3 bases and J dropped 6; count of bases not matched to a gene: 6. The CDR3 length is 15 residues. Germline CDR1 and CDR2: LGHDT and YNNKEL (reference sequence). The CDR3 DNA reads as TGTGCCAGCAGCCAGGGGACAGGGTGGGTCAATGAGCAGTTCTTC. It specifies CASSQGTGWVNEQFF.

This clonotype occurred once. The chain uses TRBV12-3 or TRBV12-4 and TRBJ2-2, with 8 bases lining up with TRBD2. The CDR3 spans 16 residues. The junction had 13 bases not matched to a gene; V was cut back by 6 bases and J by 7 bases. In nucleotides, the CDR3 is TGTGCCAGCAGCGCGGGACTAGTGGTGTTAGGCGGGGAGCTGTTTTTT. As protein: CASSAGLVVLGGELFF.

The rearrangement uses TRBV7-9 and TRBJ2-7, with D possibly matching TRBD1 (6 bases). The CDR3 is 16 amino acids. V was pared by 4 bases and J by 3 bases, with 19 bases between. CDR1 and CDR2 (germline): SEHNR, FQNEAQ (reference sequence). The DNA of the CDR3 is TGTGCCAGCAGCTACCTCGCTACCGGGACATTCTACGAGCAGTACTTC. It translates to CASSYLATGTFYEQYF.